This passage covers 22 T cell receptor beta chains from one sample sequenced in a study of yellow fever vaccine responses in identical twins. Each CDR3 protein gets one entry after TCRdb re-called the RT-PCR reads with MiXCR. The sample contains about 8,700 distinct CDR3 sequences, over 80% of which appear only once. This material consisted of T cells from blood (PBMCs), unsorted or a sorted subset (not recorded which), taken before or after yellow fever vaccination (not recorded which). The receptors shown here come from a woman aged 18 to 35 who received the yellow fever vaccine.

The chain links TRBV3-1 to TRBJ2-7; 9 bases are a match to TRBD2. CDR1 LGHDT and CDR2 YNNKEL come from the germline V gene (reference sequence). Trimming took 0 bases from V and 2 from J; bases not matched to a gene: 8. The CDR3 has 17 residues. CDR3 DNA sequence: TGTGCCAGCAGCCAAGAGCCCGGACTAGCGAGACCCTACGAGCAGTACTTC. Protein: CASSQEPGLARPYEQYF.

This chain joins TRBV7-6 and TRBJ1-1; D is unclear. V was clipped by 5 bases and J by 4 bases, with 11 bases between them. Germline CDR1 SGHVS, CDR2 FNYEAQ. CDR3 length equals 13 residues. CDR3 sequence (DNA): TGTGCCAGCAGCACTACCGGGTCCACTGAAGCTTTCTTT. This sequence encodes CASSTTGSTEAFF. The full variable domain, completed using reference TRBV7-6 and TRBJ1-1, is GAGVSQSPRYKVTKRGQDVALRCDPISGHVSLYWYRQALGQGPEFLTYFNYEAQQDKSGLPNDRFSAERPEGSISTLTIQRTEQRDSAMYRCASSTTGSTEAFFGQGTRLTVV.

V and J are TRBV7-6 and TRBJ2-7; D unresolved. Germline V gene data show CDR1 as SGHVS and CDR2 as FNYEAQ. The ends were cut back, 1 base at V and 9 bases at J, with 13 bases in the middle. This CDR3 comprises 13 residues. CDR3: CASSLGGTPGQYF. The CDR3 coding sequence is TGTGCCAGCAGCTTAGGCGGCACCCCGGGGCAGTACTTC.

This clonotype was picked up a small number of times. The rearrangement joins TRBV11-3 to TRBJ2-4; 7 nucleotides align to TRBD2. V trimming: 5 bases; J trimming: 9 bases; junction bases outside the gene matches: 7. Germline V CDR1 and CDR2: SGHNT, YENEEA. The CDR3 spans 13 residues. In DNA form, the CDR3 reads TGTGCCAGCAGCACTACCGGGACTATCATTCAGTACTTC. This gives the protein CASSTTGTIIQYF. The variable domain in full, with the rest retrieved from reference TRBV11-3 and TRBJ2-4, is EAGVVQSPRYKIIEKKQPVAFWCNPISGHNTLYWYLQNLGQGPELLIRYENEEAVDDSQLPKDRFSAERLKGVDSTLKIQPAELGDSAVYLCASSTTGTIIQYFGAGTRLSVL.

The CDR3, as DNA: TGTGCCAGCAGTTGGTTAGACAGGGCGCTCTGGGAGACCCAGTACTTC. Its translation: CASSWLDRALWETQYF. This rearrangement joins TRBV28 to TRBJ2-5; 7 bases are shared with TRBD1. This CDR3 spans 16 amino acids. Germline V gene lookup returns CDR1 MDHEN and CDR2 SYDVKM. The trim removed 4 bases at V and 5 bases at J, leaving 13 bases unmatched.

J is TRBJ1-2 and V is TRBV6-1; D is unresolved. Trimming removed 6 bases from V and 8 bases from J, with 19 bases in between. The germline V gene has CDR1 MNHNS and CDR2 SASEGT. The CDR3 is 14 residues long. CDR3 sequence: CASRSGAFNEGYTF. CDR3 in DNA: TGTGCCAGCAGGTCGGGAGCATTCAACGAGGGCTACACCTTC.

The chain combines TRBV29-1 with TRBJ2-7; D is unresolved. Deletions cut 7 bases from V and 0 bases from J, with 10 bases between. CDR3 size: 12 residues. CDR1 is SQVTM, CDR2 ANQGSEA, per germline. The CDR3 DNA follows: TGCAGCGCCGTCATTCGCTCCTACGAGCAGTACTTC. Its protein product is CSAVIRSYEQYF.

This clonotype was detected a few times. V usage is TRBV5-5 and J usage is TRBJ1-1; D is unresolved. There are 15 residues in the CDR3. From germline, CDR1 is SGHKS and CDR2 YYEKEE (reference sequence). With 1 base removed from V and 6 bases from J, the gap between germline ends came to 16 bases. For the CDR3, the DNA is TGTGCCAGCAGCTTGAGGTTTAGCGCCGAACCTGAAGCTTTCTTT. It translates to CASSLRFSAEPEAFF.

This clonotype was counted between two and nine times. The chain employs TRBV11-2 and TRBJ1-4, with D possibly TRBD1 on 6 matching bases. Germline V gene data show CDR1 as SGHAT and CDR2 as FQNNGV. Trimming removed 2 bases at V and 0 bases at J, with 10 bases between. CDR3 size: 16 residues. CDR3 in amino acids: CASSLMRTATNEKLFF. Here the CDR3 DNA reads TGTGCCAGCAGCTTAATGCGGACAGCAACTAATGAAAAACTGTTTTTT.

The chain links TRBV5-1 to TRBJ2-2, with 7 bases lining up with TRBD2. This CDR3 contains 15 residues. The junction had 8 bases not matched to a gene; V was cut back by 4 bases and J by 5 bases. Germline CDR1 reads SGHRS; CDR2 reads YFSETQ. The CDR3 sequence is CASSLRGDRTGELFF. In DNA form, the CDR3 reads TGCGCCAGCAGCCTCCGGGGGGATAGGACCGGGGAGCTGTTTTTT.

The rearrangement joins TRBV12-3 or TRBV12-4 to TRBJ2-5, with D possibly called TRBD1 or TRBD2 (5 bases each). Trimming left V 3 bases short and J 5 bases short, with 16 bases between. The CDR3 has 15 amino acids. The CDR3 protein is CASSFSPGSGETQYF. CDR3 bases: TGTGCCAGCAGTTTTTCTCCGGGGTCAGGGGAGACCCAGTACTTC.

V usage is TRBV6-5 and J usage is TRBJ2-1, with a weak D call TRBD2 (5 bases). Germline CDR1 reads MNHEY; CDR2 reads SVGAGI. V dropped 2 bases and J dropped 0 bases, with 11 bases sitting between them. The CDR3 covers 16 residues. CDR3 loop: CASSYPPGFSYNEQFF. Written as DNA, the CDR3 is TGTGCCAGCAGTTACCCTCCGGGGTTCTCCTACAATGAGCAGTTCTTC.

The chain is built from TRBV10-3 and TRBJ1-1; TRBD1 aligns across 10 bases. V gave up 6 bases and J gave up 1 base; unmatched junction bases: 5. CDR1 and CDR2 from the germline V gene are ENHRY and SYGVKD. The CDR3 loop spans 15 amino acids. In DNA, the CDR3 is TGTGCCATCAGCGACAGGGGGCTTTGGAACACTGAAGCTTTCTTT. It is translated as CAISDRGLWNTEAFF.

The chain couples TRBV29-1 to TRBJ2-1, with a tentative D call TRBD1 (6 bases). Trimming stripped 3 bases from V and 8 bases from J, with 11 bases between. CDR3 size: 12 residues. Germline values: CDR1 SQVTM, CDR2 ANQGSEA. This CDR3 is CSVDLGADEQFF. The CDR3 coding sequence is TGCAGCGTTGATCTGGGGGCCGATGAGCAGTTCTTC.

The genes are TRBV29-1 and TRBJ2-1, with 8 nucleotides matching TRBD1. The V segment lost 6 bases and the J segment 4 bases; nucleotides outside the gene matches: 8. The CDR3 is 14 amino acids. CDR1 SQVTM and CDR2 ANQGSEA come from the germline V gene. Written as DNA, the CDR3 is TGCAGCGTGCTGACTGACAGGGGTTACAATGAGCAGTTCTTC. Protein sequence: CSVLTDRGYNEQFF.

The rearrangement links TRBV12-3 or TRBV12-4 to TRBJ1-5; unclear D gene. The ends were cut back, 3 bases at V and 2 bases at J, with 11 bases in the middle. The CDR3 extends over 15 amino acids. CDR3 DNA: TGTGCCAGCAGTTTTGATATTGGCCGCAATCAGCCCCAGCATTTT. Amino acids: CASSFDIGRNQPQHF.

The chain combines TRBV11-1 with TRBJ2-4; D ambiguous. The CDR3 length is 15 residues. V lost 4 bases and J lost 0, with 10 bases in between. Germline lookup yields CDR1 SGHAT and CDR2 FQDESV (reference sequence). The CDR3 here is CASSSFFLAKNIQYF. CDR3 DNA sequence: TGTGCCAGCAGCTCATTTTTTCTAGCCAAAAACATTCAGTACTTC.

This sequence joins TRBV11-2 and TRBJ1-6; D unclear. Germline CDR1 SGHAT, CDR2 FQNNGV. Trimming took off 1 base at V and 9 bases at J, with 10 bases between the two ends. This CDR3 has 14 residues. The CDR3 coding sequence is TGTGCCAGCAGCTTAGGCCAAATCAGTTCACCCCTCCACTTT. Translated: CASSLGQISSPLHF.

CDR3 DNA: TGTGCCAGCAGCTGGGGGAACGAGCAGTACTTC. Protein product: CASSWGNEQYF. The chain recombines TRBV7-9 with TRBJ2-7; D may be TRBD1 or TRBD2 (5 bases each). The CDR3 has 11 amino acids. From germline, CDR1 is SEHNR and CDR2 FQNEAQ (reference sequence). Trimming removed 4 bases from V and 5 bases from J, with 6 bases in between.

The rearrangement links TRBV4-3 to TRBJ2-5; perhaps TRBD2 as D (6 bases). Germline V CDR1 and CDR2: LGHNA, YSLEER. CDR3 length: 15 residues. Trimming removed 0 bases at V and 5 bases at J, with 13 bases between. This chain's CDR3 is CASSQDGLARETQYF. The CDR3 DNA sequence: TGCGCCAGCAGCCAAGATGGCCTAGCGAGGGAGACCCAGTACTTC.

The chain couples TRBV20-1 to TRBJ2-7; unclear D gene. Trimming removed 0 bases at V and 2 bases at J, with 8 bases between. The CDR3 has 13 amino acids. Germline V lookup: CDR1 DFQATT, CDR2 SNEGSKA (reference sequence). CDR3 region: CSARDTSTYEQYF. As DNA, the CDR3 is TGCAGTGCTAGAGATACTTCTACCTACGAGCAGTACTTC.

The chain joins TRBV20-1 to TRBJ2-2; 7 nucleotides match TRBD2. Unmatched junction bases numbered 2, after V lost 1 base and J lost 3 bases. CDR3 length equals 14 residues. Germline V CDR1 and CDR2: DFQATT, SNEGSKA (reference sequence). The CDR3 region is CSARAGLYTGELFF. The CDR3, as DNA: TGCAGTGCTAGAGCGGGACTATACACCGGGGAGCTGTTTTTT.